The 19 T cell receptor beta chains given below trace back to one sample, sequenced in a study of blood T cell repertoires in COVID-19. The data were produced by immunoSEQ multiplex PCR, yet TCRdb's version contains in-frame clones alone and is incomplete. The repertoire holds around 200,000 clones, with 79% as singletons. Input material: peripheral blood. The receptors come from a woman aged 40 to 50 with COVID-19, enrolled during active disease.

The chain uses TRBV6-2 or TRBV6-3 and TRBJ2-1; TRBD2 might be the D (6 bases). The CDR3 is made up of 15 amino acids. Germline CDR1 reads MNHEY; CDR2 reads SVGEGT. V lost 3 bases, J lost 6 bases, and 15 bases lay in between. The CDR3 nucleotides are TGTGCCAGCAGTTATCAACCGGGACTCACCAATGAGCAGTTCTTC. It encodes CASSYQPGLTNEQFF.

The chain combines TRBV19 with TRBJ1-1, with 7 bases lining up with TRBD1. The CDR3 sequence is 15 residues long. The V gene end was trimmed by 6 bases and the J gene end by 10 bases; junction bases not matched to a gene: 17. Germline values: CDR1 LNHDA, CDR2 SQIVND (reference sequence). The CDR3 protein is CASSREEGASFRAFF. DNA for the CDR3: TGTGCCAGTAGCAGAGAGGAGGGGGCATCCTTTCGAGCTTTCTTT.

The chain's CDR3 is CASSLASGRGIGNTIYF. The CDR3 region has the DNA TGTGCCAGCAGCTTAGCGTCCGGCAGGGGTATTGGAAACACCATATATTTT. The chain recombines TRBV7-2 with TRBJ1-3; a possible D gene is TRBD1 (6 bases). Trimming removed 0 bases from V and 3 bases from J, with 15 bases in between. Germline V lookup: CDR1 SGHTA, CDR2 FQGNSA. The CDR3 has 17 residues.

The rearrangement uses TRBV5-1 and TRBJ2-3; TRBD2 agrees at 10 bases. CDR1 is SGHRS and CDR2 is YFSETQ in the germline V gene. The CDR3 covers 16 residues. V trimming: 1 base; J trimming: 7 bases; junction bases outside the gene matches: 9. This CDR3 is CASSLSWTSGGYTQYF. The CDR3 region has the DNA TGCGCCAGCAGCTTGAGTTGGACTAGCGGAGGGTATACGCAGTATTTT.

The gene calls are TRBV7-9 and TRBJ2-7; D is ambiguous. The CDR3 loop spans 11 amino acids. V lost 3 bases, J lost 3 bases, and 3 bases lay in between. Germline V gives CDR1 SEHNR, CDR2 FQNEAQ (reference sequence). CDR3 sequence (DNA): TGTGCCAGCAGCTTTAACTACGAGCAGTACTTC. Residues: CASSFNYEQYF. Full variable domain (outside the CDR3, taken from reference TRBV7-9 and TRBJ2-7): DTGVSQNPRHKITKRGQNVTFRCDPISEHNRLYWYRQTLGQGPEFLTYFQNEAQLEKSRLLSDRFSAERPKGSFSTLEIQRTEQGDSAMYLCASSFNYEQYFGPGTRLTVT.

This rearrangement joins TRBV4-3 to TRBJ1-6; TRBD1 aligns across 7 bases. Trimming at V came to 1 base and at J to 10 bases, leaving 13 bases not matched to a gene. Per germline, CDR1 LGHNA and CDR2 YSLEER. The CDR3 extends over 17 amino acids. The CDR3 DNA follows: TGCGCCAGCAGCCAAGTGATAAACAGGGGAAATAGCTCACCCCTCCACTTT. Its translation: CASSQVINRGNSSPLHF.

V usage is TRBV20-1 and J usage is TRBJ2-7; D is ambiguous. Germline V gene data show CDR1 as DFQATT and CDR2 as SNEGSKA (reference sequence). V was pared by 0 bases and J by 5 bases, with 5 bases between. The CDR3 is 11 residues long. CDR3 protein: CSARERNEQYF. As DNA, the CDR3 is TGCAGTGCTAGAGAGCGTAACGAGCAGTACTTC.

The chain recombines TRBV19 with TRBJ1-5; 9 positions agree with TRBD1. V dropped 7 bases and J dropped 0; count of bases not matched to a gene: 13. The CDR3 runs 18 residues. Germline V CDR1 and CDR2: LNHDA, SQIVND (reference sequence). The CDR3: CASNPRDRALYSNQPQHF. In DNA, the CDR3 is TGTGCCAGTAATCCTCGGGACAGGGCCCTCTATAGCAATCAGCCCCAGCATTTT.

This sequence joins TRBV9 and TRBJ2-5, with D possibly matching TRBD2 (6 bases). V dropped 3 bases and J dropped 2 bases, with 14 bases sitting between them. Per germline, CDR1 SGDLS and CDR2 YYNGEE. The CDR3 runs 15 residues. The CDR3 loop reads CASSEAGLAQETQYF. The CDR3 DNA follows: TGTGCCAGCAGCGAAGCGGGTTTGGCACAAGAGACCCAGTACTTC.

This sequence joins TRBV5-1 and TRBJ2-3; D may be TRBD1 (5 bases). The CDR3 has 14 amino acids. The V gene's germline CDR1 is SGHRS and CDR2 YFSETQ. V was cut by 3 bases and J by 4 bases, with 12 bases left in between. The CDR3 protein is CASSSDSLADTQYF. The CDR3 region has the DNA TGCGCCAGCAGCTCCGACAGTTTGGCAGATACGCAGTATTTT.

The gene calls are TRBV5-1 and TRBJ2-5; 7 bases map to TRBD1. This CDR3 comprises 14 residues. CDR1 is SGHRS, CDR2 YFSETQ, per germline. Trimming cost V 3 bases and J 4 bases; bases outside gene matches: 6. Here the CDR3 reads CASSSSTGRETQYF. In nucleotides, the CDR3 is TGCGCCAGCAGCTCGTCGACAGGGAGAGAGACCCAGTACTTC.

V is TRBV6-5 and J is TRBJ2-3; D possibly corresponds to TRBD1 (6 bases). Looked up from germline, CDR1 is MNHEY and CDR2 is SVGAGI. The CDR3 totals 15 residues. V was clipped by 5 bases and J by 6 bases, with 18 bases between them. CDR3 protein: CASSPRGPGRDTQYF. The CDR3 nucleotides read TGTGCCAGCAGTCCCAGGGGACCCGGGCGGGATACGCAGTATTTT.

This clone was detected a few times. The V gene is TRBV5-1, the J gene TRBJ2-5; 8 nucleotides agree with TRBD2. Germline assignment: CDR1 SGHRS and CDR2 YFSETQ. The CDR3 is 14 amino acids. Trimming at V came to 7 bases and at J to 4 bases, leaving 9 bases not matched to a gene. CDR3 in amino acids: CASEAGVGGETQYF. CDR3 nucleotide sequence: TGCGCCAGCGAAGCGGGAGTGGGCGGAGAGACCCAGTACTTC. The full variable domain, completed using reference TRBV5-1 and TRBJ2-5, is KAGVTQTPRYLIKTRGQQVTLSCSPISGHRSVSWYQQTPGQGLQFLFEYFSETQRNKGNFPGRFSGRQFSNSRSEMNVSTLELGDSALYLCASEAGVGGETQYFGPGTRLLVL.

V and J are TRBV1 and TRBJ1-1; the tabulated D call, TRBD1, remains unverified against the DNA. TRBV1 is marked as a pseudogene. CDR3 length: 14 amino acids. The chain's CDR3 is CTSSQDNRDTEAFF. CDR3 nucleotides: TGCACCAGCAGCCAAGATAACAGGGACACTGAAGCTTTCTTT.

The chain links TRBV5-1 to TRBJ1-1, with a possible D match to TRBD1 (6 bases). Deletions cut 4 bases from V and 1 base from J, with 14 bases between. The CDR3 loop spans 15 amino acids. Germline V lookup: CDR1 SGHRS, CDR2 YFSETQ. This chain's CDR3 is CASSPRQDRNTEAFF. CDR3 in DNA: TGCGCCAGCAGCCCGAGACAGGATCGGAACACTGAAGCTTTCTTT. The full variable domain, completed using reference TRBV5-1 and TRBJ1-1, is KAGVTQTPRYLIKTRGQQVTLSCSPISGHRSVSWYQQTPGQGLQFLFEYFSETQRNKGNFPGRFSGRQFSNSRSEMNVSTLELGDSALYLCASSPRQDRNTEAFFGQGTRLTVV.

This clone showed up just a few times. J is TRBJ2-5 and V is TRBV29-1; possible D gene TRBD2, 7 bases. The germline gives CDR1 SQVTM, CDR2 ANQGSEA. The CDR3 contains 14 residues. V shed 6 bases and J shed 1 base, with 15 bases lying between them. CDR3 amino acids: CSVAPRGAQETQYF. The CDR3 DNA sequence: TGCAGCGTGGCCCCTCGGGGGGCCCAAGAGACCCAGTACTTC.

The chain is built from TRBV27 and TRBJ2-5; no firm D call. Deletions cut 2 bases from V and 5 bases from J, with 3 bases between. The germline CDR1 and CDR2 sequences are MNHEY and SMNVEV (reference sequence). This CDR3 spans 11 amino acids. This chain's CDR3 is CASSLGETQYF. The DNA of the CDR3 is TGTGCCAGCAGTTTAGGCGAGACCCAGTACTTC.

This chain joins TRBV6-6 and TRBJ2-3, with a possible D match to TRBD2 (5 bases). The CDR3 is 16 residues long. The germline V gene encodes CDR1 MNHNY and CDR2 SVGAGI (reference sequence). V lost 4 bases to trimming and J lost 3 bases, with 17 bases between them. The CDR3 DNA follows: TGTGCCAGCAGTTCACGAGGGTCCATCGGGACAGATACGCAGTATTTT. It yields the protein CASSSRGSIGTDTQYF.

The gene calls are TRBV6-6 and TRBJ2-1; the D is unclear. V was cut by 6 bases and J by 4 bases, with 10 bases left in between. Germline loops: CDR1 MNHNY, CDR2 SVGAGI (reference sequence). CDR3 size: 13 residues. CDR3 DNA sequence: TGTGCCAGCAGAGCTCAAGAGTACAATGAGCAGTTCTTC. Translating it yields CASRAQEYNEQFF.